In this sample, the clone carrying this T cell receptor (beta chain) turned up a few times. CDR1 is SGHRS and CDR2 is YFSETQ in the germline V gene. There are 17 residues in the CDR3. The junction had 8 bases not matched to a gene; V was cut back by 3 bases and J by 0 bases. Authors' analysis steps: Estimates of nucleated cell counts were drawn from the amplification of reference gene primers. Profiled with immunoSEQ multiplex PCR; TCRdb holds only in-frame clones, not every one. V, J and clone size were drawn from that table, and D and trimming were deduced from the DNA. Seen here are some 120,000 clones, 70% to 85% observed once, and the top ten hold 0.65% to 0.95%. The data were taken from a study of blood T cell repertoires in COVID-19. Study as a whole: COVID-19 samples from acute and convalescent phases originated in the United States, Italy and Spain.

Material for sequencing was peripheral blood. V is TRBV5-1 and J is TRBJ2-3; 9 nucleotides match TRBD1. The origin of this receptor is a human donor with acute or convalescent COVID-19. The donor label of this sample is uncertain. CDR3 sequence reads: CASSWGTGRSSTDTQYF. CDR3 DNA sequence: TGCGCCAGCAGCTGGGGGACAGGGAGGAGTAGCACAGATACGCAGTATTTT.